Below, 31 T cell receptor beta chains from the same sample are listed, as sequenced in a study of blood T cell repertoires in COVID-19. Profiling relied on immunoSEQ multiplex PCR, and the TCRdb table lists in-frame clones only, not all of them. The profile shows more than 95,000 clones, roughly four fifths of them singletons. The sequenced sample was peripheral blood. The receptors were sampled from a man older than 75 with COVID-19, enrolled during active disease.

This clone has more than one count but fewer than ten. The CDR3 is CASRGGQGFYEQYF. The DNA for the CDR3 is TGTGCCAGCAGGGGGGGACAGGGGTTCTACGAGCAGTACTTC. This rearrangement joins TRBV27 to TRBJ2-7; the match to TRBD1 covers 10 bases. The V segment lost 6 bases and the J segment 3 bases; nucleotides outside the gene matches: 5. The CDR3 has 14 amino acids. Germline CDR1 reads MNHEY; CDR2 reads SMNVEV (reference sequence).

This clone was seen once. The rearrangement links TRBV6-2 or TRBV6-3 to TRBJ2-3; D may be TRBD1 (5 bases). Trimming removed 3 bases at V and 1 base at J, with 11 bases between. This CDR3 has 15 amino acids. Germline V gene sequence: CDR1 MNHEY, CDR2 SVGEGT. The CDR3 DNA follows: TGTGCCAGCAGTTATCAGGGAATCGGCACAGATACGCAGTATTTT. Protein product: CASSYQGIGTDTQYF.

The V call is TRBV11-2, the J call TRBJ1-1; the D gene is possibly TRBD1 (6 bases). V was clipped by 3 bases and J by 3 bases, with 8 bases between them. The CDR3 loop spans 13 amino acids. The V gene's germline CDR1 is SGHAT and CDR2 FQNNGV. CDR3 nucleotides: TGTGCCAGCAGCTTGAGGGGGTACACTGAAGCTTTCTTT. Amino acids: CASSLRGYTEAFF. Full variable domain (remainder filled in from reference TRBV11-2 and TRBJ1-1): EAGVAQSPRYKIIEKRQSVAFWCNPISGHATLYWYQQILGQGPKLLIQFQNNGVVDDSQLPKDRFSAERLKGVDSTLKIQPAKLEDSAVYLCASSLRGYTEAFFGQGTRLTVV.

This chain uses TRBV9 with TRBJ1-5; 7 positions agree with TRBD1. The CDR3 consists of 15 residues. V lost 3 bases to trimming and J lost 0 bases; unmatched junction nucleotides: 3. The germline gives CDR1 SGDLS, CDR2 YYNGEE. This CDR3 is CASSGDSSSNQPQHF. The CDR3 DNA is TGTGCCAGCAGCGGGGACAGTTCTAGCAATCAGCCCCAGCATTTT.

The chain is built from TRBV10-3 and TRBJ2-7; the match to TRBD2 covers 11 bases. The junction had 17 bases not matched to a gene; V was cut back by 6 bases and J by 1 base. This CDR3 spans 19 amino acids. Germline loops: CDR1 ENHRY, CDR2 SYGVKD. The DNA of the CDR3 is TGTGCCATCAGAACTACTCGGCTAGCGGGAGGACTACCTTCCTACGAGCAGTACTTC. It translates to CAIRTTRLAGGLPSYEQYF.

The chain links TRBV19 to TRBJ2-2; 8 nucleotides match TRBD2. V shed 7 bases, J shed 3 bases, and the junction held 10 bases outside the gene matches. Germline loops: CDR1 LNHDA, CDR2 SQIVND (reference sequence). This CDR3 has 16 residues. CDR3 in DNA: TGTGCCAGTACCCCGATCGGGGGGGCTCACACCGGGGAGCTGTTTTTT. This codes for CASTPIGGAHTGELFF.

This chain links TRBV7-8 with TRBJ2-1, with a possible D match to TRBD1 (6 bases). Germline V gives CDR1 SGHVS, CDR2 FQNEAQ. V lost 5 bases and J 2 bases, leaving 13 bases between the germline ends. The CDR3 totals 15 residues. CDR3 region: CASSPRGGTYNEQFF. CDR3 DNA: TGTGCCAGCAGCCCCCGAGGGGGAACCTACAATGAGCAGTTCTTC.

The chain is built from TRBV5-1 and TRBJ1-2, with 8 bases matching TRBD1. This CDR3 comprises 14 residues. Germline CDR1 SGHRS, CDR2 YFSETQ. V trimming: 0 bases; J trimming: 7 bases; junction bases outside the gene matches: 5. CDR3 sequence: CASSLETGEVGYTF. For the CDR3, the DNA is TGCGCCAGCAGCTTGGAGACAGGGGAGGTTGGCTACACCTTC. The full variable domain, completed using reference TRBV5-1 and TRBJ1-2, is KAGVTQTPRYLIKTRGQQVTLSCSPISGHRSVSWYQQTPGQGLQFLFEYFSETQRNKGNFPGRFSGRQFSNSRSEMNVSTLELGDSALYLCASSLETGEVGYTFGSGTRLTVV.

The rearrangement uses TRBV10-3 and TRBJ1-1; unclear D gene. This CDR3 is built from 13 residues. CDR1 and CDR2 (germline): ENHRY, SYGVKD. V was pared by 0 bases and J by 6 bases, with 8 bases between. The CDR3 nucleotides are TGTGCCATCAGTGAGTCCGGGGAGCCTGAAGCTTTCTTT. Translating it yields CAISESGEPEAFF.

The chain is built from TRBV28 and TRBJ1-6, with D perhaps matching TRBD1 (5 bases). Trimming took off 3 bases at V and 0 bases at J, with 6 bases between the two ends. The CDR3 runs to 15 residues. Germline lookup yields CDR1 MDHEN and CDR2 SYDVKM. CDR3 in DNA: TGTGCCAGCAGTTTGACAGTCTCCTATAATTCACCCCTCCACTTT. Its protein product is CASSLTVSYNSPLHF.

The chain carries TRBV11-3 and TRBJ1-1; 8 bases line up with TRBD1. The J segment lost 4 bases and the V segment lost 5 bases, leaving 9 bases of the junction unmatched. The length of the CDR3 is 15 residues. CDR1 and CDR2 (germline): SGHNT, YENEEA. DNA for the CDR3: TGTGCCAGCAGCAGAAGTACCGGACAGGGCACTGAAGCTTTCTTT. It codes for CASSRSTGQGTEAFF.

This chain joins TRBV15 and TRBJ1-1, with D unresolved. The CDR3 totals 16 residues. Germline V CDR1 and CDR2: LNHNV, YYDKDF (reference sequence). V lost 0 bases and J 2 bases, leaving 13 bases between the germline ends. CDR3 DNA: TGTGCCACCAGCAGAGATCTGTTCACAGCCAACACTGAAGCTTTCTTT. Amino acid sequence: CATSRDLFTANTEAFF.

The V gene is TRBV30, the J gene TRBJ2-7, with D perhaps TRBD1 (5 bases). CDR1 and CDR2 from the germline V gene are GTSNPN and SVGIG (reference sequence). There are 11 residues in the CDR3. The germline V and J ends were trimmed by 2 bases and 5 bases, with 7 bases remaining between them. Here the CDR3 reads CAWSQGNEQYF. Written as DNA, the CDR3 is TGTGCCTGGAGTCAGGGAAACGAGCAGTACTTC.

The rearrangement links TRBV4-1 to TRBJ2-1, with TRBD2 matching over 11 bases. The J segment lost 7 bases and the V segment lost 1 base, leaving 3 bases of the junction unmatched. The CDR3 runs to 15 residues. Germline loops: CDR1 MGHRA, CDR2 YSYEKL. CDR3 sequence reads: CASSQGLAGLNEQFF. CDR3 nucleotides: TGCGCCAGCAGCCAAGGACTAGCGGGACTGAATGAGCAGTTCTTC.

This chain uses TRBV27 with TRBJ2-3, with 10 nucleotides matching TRBD2. The CDR3 is 16 residues long. The germline V gene encodes CDR1 MNHEY and CDR2 SMNVEV (reference sequence). V was pared by 4 bases and J by 0 bases, with 4 bases of the junction left unmatched. This chain's CDR3 is CASSSWTSGSTDTQYF. The DNA of the CDR3 is TGTGCCAGCAGTTCGTGGACTAGCGGTAGCACAGATACGCAGTATTTT.

The chain recombines TRBV29-1 with TRBJ1-2, with TRBD1 as a possible D gene (5 bases). The CDR3 runs to 12 residues. Looked up from germline, CDR1 is SQVTM and CDR2 is ANQGSEA. V dropped 4 bases and J dropped 2 bases, with 8 bases sitting between them. The CDR3 DNA reads TGCAGCGTTGGGGGCAACAACTATGGCTACACCTTC. It is translated as CSVGGNNYGYTF.

The J gene is TRBJ1-3, the V gene TRBV7-3; tentative D call: TRBD1 (5 bases). V lost 5 bases, J lost 9 bases, and 14 bases lay in between. The CDR3 loop spans 13 amino acids. Germline loops: CDR1 SGHTA, CDR2 FQGTGA. The CDR3 sequence is CASSRGLPGTIYF. Written as DNA, the CDR3 is TGTGCCAGCAGCCGGGGACTGCCTGGCACCATATATTTT. The entire variable domain, with the rest obtained from reference TRBV7-3 and TRBJ1-3, is as follows: GAGVSQTPSNKVTEKGKYVELRCDPISGHTALYWYRQSLGQGPEFLIYFQGTGAADDSGLPNDRFFAVRPEGSVSTLKIQRTERGDSAVYLCASSRGLPGTIYFGEGSWLTVV.

The chain has TRBV28 and TRBJ2-7, with D possibly matching TRBD2 (6 bases). V dropped 6 bases and J dropped 2 bases, with 14 bases sitting between them. Germline V lookup: CDR1 MDHEN, CDR2 SYDVKM. This CDR3 has 14 amino acids. The chain's CDR3 is CASSPAGGTYEQYF. DNA for the CDR3: TGTGCCAGCAGCCCGGCCGGGGGAACCTACGAGCAGTACTTC.

As regards this clone: Other DNA sequences in the same sample also yield this CDR3. The chain employs TRBV29-1 and TRBJ1-1; maybe TRBD1 (6 bases). Trimming removed 5 bases at V and 1 base at J, with 8 bases between. From germline, CDR1 is SQVTM and CDR2 ANQGSEA. This CDR3 is 12 amino acids long. CDR3 nucleotide sequence: TGCAGCGTTCGACAGGAGAACACTGAAGCTTTCTTT. It specifies CSVRQENTEAFF. The full variable domain, with the rest looked up from reference TRBV29-1 and TRBJ1-1, is SAVISQKPSRDICQRGTSLTIQCQVDSQVTMMFWYRQQPGQSLTLIATANQGSEATYESGFVIDKFPISRPNLTFSTLTVSNMSPEDSSIYLCSVRQENTEAFFGQGTRLTVV.

The chain is built from TRBV11-1 and TRBJ2-1; 9 nucleotides align to TRBD2. CDR3 length: 16 residues. The V gene's germline CDR1 is SGHAT and CDR2 FQDESV (reference sequence). J was trimmed by 6 bases and V by 1 base; bases with no gene match: 7. The CDR3 spells CASSLGLGGRANEQFF. CDR3 coding DNA: TGTGCCAGCAGCTTAGGATTGGGCGGGAGGGCCAATGAGCAGTTCTTC.

V is TRBV6-2 or TRBV6-3 and J is TRBJ1-2; 7 bases are shared with TRBD1. The CDR3 is made up of 15 amino acids. Germline-derived CDR1 and CDR2 are MNHEY and SVGEGT. Unmatched junction bases numbered 7, after V lost 0 bases and J lost 6 bases. The CDR3 spells CASSYSLGGVDGYTF. The CDR3 nucleotides read TGTGCCAGCAGTTACTCGTTAGGGGGCGTGGATGGCTACACCTTC.

The chain recombines TRBV27 with TRBJ2-3; 10 bases are a match to TRBD1. The CDR3 has 17 residues. Trimming at V came to 2 bases and at J to 3 bases, leaving 8 bases not matched to a gene. Germline V lookup: CDR1 MNHEY, CDR2 SMNVEV (reference sequence). The CDR3 region is CASSLSPGQGRTDTQYF. DNA of the CDR3: TGTGCCAGCAGTTTAAGCCCGGGACAGGGGAGGACAGATACGCAGTATTTT.

This clone occurred a few times. The chain recombines TRBV28 with TRBJ1-2, with D hard to call. The CDR3 has 12 residues. Between the trimmed V and J ends, which lost 6 bases and 4 bases, there was a span of 9 bases. The germline CDR1 and CDR2 sequences are MDHEN and SYDVKM. CDR3 bases: TGTGCCAGCAGCGCCACGGGCTATGGCTACACCTTC. Translating it yields CASSATGYGYTF.

The chain couples TRBV11-2 to TRBJ2-7; 9 bases are shared with TRBD2. Germline-derived CDR1 and CDR2 are SGHAT and FQNNGV. The CDR3 runs to 14 residues. V was pared by 5 bases and J by 2 bases, with 4 bases of the junction left unmatched. CDR3 region: CASSISSGTYEQYF. The CDR3 DNA reads as TGTGCCAGCAGCATTTCTAGCGGGACCTACGAGCAGTACTTC. The full variable domain, with the rest looked up from reference TRBV11-2 and TRBJ2-7, is EAGVAQSPRYKIIEKRQSVAFWCNPISGHATLYWYQQILGQGPKLLIQFQNNGVVDDSQLPKDRFSAERLKGVDSTLKIQPAKLEDSAVYLCASSISSGTYEQYFGPGTRLTVT.

This sequence joins TRBV27 and TRBJ1-1; a possible D gene is TRBD1 (6 bases). Trimming shortened V by 6 bases and J by 0 bases, and 14 bases separated the two germline ends. Germline-derived CDR1 and CDR2 are MNHEY and SMNVEV (reference sequence). CDR3 length equals 15 residues. This CDR3 is CASSIGGALNTEAFF. Here the CDR3 DNA reads TGTGCCAGCAGCATAGGGGGGGCCTTGAACACTGAAGCTTTCTTT.

This clone was seen more than once but under ten times. The rearrangement joins TRBV19 to TRBJ2-5; D may be TRBD2 (5 bases). Germline CDR1 reads LNHDA; CDR2 reads SQIVND (reference sequence). V lost 5 bases, J lost 4 bases, and 11 bases lay in between. The CDR3 contains 13 residues. This CDR3 reads CASSPVRGETQYF. In nucleotides, the CDR3 is TGTGCCAGTAGTCCGGTTCGGGGAGAGACCCAGTACTTC. Based on the CDR3 plus reference TRBV19 and TRBJ2-5, the full variable domain is DGGITQSPKYLFRKEGQNVTLSCEQNLNHDAMYWYRQDPGQGLRLIYYSQIVNDFQKGDIAEGYSVSREKKESFPLTVTSAQKNPTAFYLCASSPVRGETQYFGPGTRLLVL.

The DNA of the CDR3 is TGTGCCAGCAGCCCCGGACCACTAGGCTCCAATGAGCAGTTCTTC. It specifies CASSPGPLGSNEQFF. The J gene is TRBJ2-1, the V gene TRBV7-3; D is possibly TRBD2 (5 bases). Looked up from germline, CDR1 is SGHTA and CDR2 is FQGTGA. V lost 5 bases and J 6 bases, leaving 17 bases between the germline ends. This CDR3 comprises 15 residues.

The rearrangement joins TRBV28 to TRBJ2-7; 8 nucleotides match TRBD1. Per germline, CDR1 MDHEN and CDR2 SYDVKM. This CDR3 has 15 amino acids. Unmatched junction bases numbered 10, after V lost 6 bases and J lost 3 bases. The CDR3 DNA follows: TGTGCCAGCAGAGGACAGGGCGGGACTCTCTACGAGCAGTACTTC. Translating gives CASRGQGGTLYEQYF.

The chain links TRBV7-3 to TRBJ1-1; D is unclear. V was pared by 5 bases and J by 7 bases, with 14 bases between. The CDR3 is 13 residues long. The germline V gene has CDR1 SGHTA and CDR2 FQGTGA. The CDR3 loop reads CASSTHARGEAFF. CDR3 DNA sequence: TGTGCCAGCAGCACACATGCTAGAGGTGAAGCTTTCTTT.

The J gene is TRBJ2-1, the V gene TRBV7-9, with 8 bases lining up with TRBD2. CDR1 and CDR2 from the germline V gene are SEHNR and FQNEAQ (reference sequence). V lost 5 bases to trimming and J lost 2 bases; unmatched junction nucleotides: 8. The CDR3 length is 16 residues. CDR3 residues: CASSPRAGEAYNEQFF. CDR3 coding DNA: TGTGCCAGCAGCCCCCGAGCGGGAGAGGCCTACAATGAGCAGTTCTTC.

This chain joins TRBV27 and TRBJ2-5, with a weak D call TRBD1 (5 bases). Trimming pared 5 bases from V and 2 bases from J, leaving 15 bases between. Germline values: CDR1 MNHEY, CDR2 SMNVEV (reference sequence). The CDR3 is 15 amino acids. CDR3: CASSPDPAGQETQYF. CDR3 in DNA: TGTGCCAGCAGTCCCGACCCAGCAGGGCAAGAGACCCAGTACTTC.